The 30 T cell receptor beta chains below all came from one sample that was sequenced in a study of CD8+CD57+ T cells in acquired aplastic anemia. For sequencing, patients were chosen who had shown expansion of CD8+CD57+ cells by flow cytometry. Genomic DNA was employed as the template in profiling TCR beta VDJ and CDR3. Each CDR3 protein gets one entry after TCRdb re-called the reads with MiXCR. This table holds roughly 80,000 distinct CDR3 sequences, just over 70% found once. Specimen: sorted CD4+, CD8+, or CD8+CD57+ T cells (not recorded which) from PBMCs. The receptors were sampled from a human donor with aplastic anemia.

In DNA form, the CDR3 reads TGTGCCACCAGTGAAGGGGGGGAGAGCTACGAGCAGTACTTC. It yields the protein CATSEGGESYEQYF. The V call is TRBV24-1, the J call TRBJ2-7; a possible D gene is TRBD2 (7 bases). The CDR3 is 14 amino acids. Per the germline V gene, CDR1 is KGHDR and CDR2 is SFDVKD. V shed 4 bases and J shed 3 bases, with 12 bases lying between them.

This clonotype was seen a few times. This may come from a read error, since a much larger clone is one base off. The V gene is TRBV25-1, the J gene TRBJ2-7; D may be TRBD1 or TRBD2 (5 bases each). The ends were cut back, 6 bases at V and 2 bases at J, with 14 bases in the middle. This CDR3 is 14 amino acids long. CDR1 is MGHDK and CDR2 is SYGVNS in the germline V gene. The CDR3 sequence: CASRHRGKAYEQYF. For the CDR3, the DNA is TGTGCCAGCAGACACCGGGGCAAGGCCTACGAGCAGTACTTC.

This clonotype appeared a single time. The J gene is TRBJ1-2, the V gene TRBV4-2; the D is unclear. CDR1 and CDR2 from the germline V gene are LGHNA and YNFKEQ. V was trimmed by 0 bases and J by 5 bases, leaving 13 bases between them. The CDR3 totals 15 residues. The CDR3 DNA sequence: TGTGCCAGCAGCCAAGAGGCCAGCCCACAGTATGGCTACACCTTC. This encodes CASSQEASPQYGYTF.

This clonotype occurred once. This chain links TRBV20-1 with TRBJ2-7; D is uncertain. CDR3 size: 15 residues. Trimming removed 3 bases at V and 0 bases at J, with 15 bases between. Germline values: CDR1 DFQATT, CDR2 SNEGSKA (reference sequence). This CDR3 is CSASSDNAFSYEQYF. The CDR3 bases are TGCAGTGCTAGTTCAGACAACGCATTCTCCTACGAGCAGTACTTC.

This clonotype has a handful of counts. This chain uses TRBV7-2 with TRBJ2-1; 7 bases fit TRBD2. Losses at the gene ends were 1 base for V and 7 bases for J; bases not matched to a gene: 1. Germline lookup yields CDR1 SGHTA and CDR2 FQGNSA. This CDR3 is built from 13 residues. CDR3 amino acids: CASSLGGRNEQFF. CDR3 bases: TGTGCCAGCAGCTTAGGCGGGAGAAATGAGCAGTTCTTC.

In this sample, this clonotype turned up a few times. This chain links TRBV20-1 with TRBJ2-7; TRBD1 aligns across 9 bases. Looked up from germline, CDR1 is DFQATT and CDR2 is SNEGSKA (reference sequence). The CDR3 spans 13 residues. J was trimmed by 4 bases and V by 3 bases; bases with no gene match: 4. CDR3 in amino acids: CSASATGGYEQYF. The DNA for the CDR3 is TGCAGTGCTAGTGCGACAGGGGGTTACGAGCAGTACTTC.

The genes are TRBV2 and TRBJ2-7, with D possibly matching TRBD1 (6 bases). This CDR3 is 13 amino acids long. CDR1 is SNHLY, CDR2 FYNNEI, per germline. Trimming removed 10 bases at V and 4 bases at J, with 17 bases between. The CDR3 sequence: CATRPQGVYEQYF. The CDR3 DNA reads TGTGCCACCCGCCCACAGGGAGTGTACGAGCAGTACTTC.

The chain is built from TRBV19 and TRBJ2-7; perhaps TRBD1 as D (5 bases). The CDR3 length is 12 residues. In germline, CDR1 is LNHDA, CDR2 SQIVND (reference sequence). Trimming pared 9 bases from V and 6 bases from J, leaving 15 bases between. The CDR3 loop reads CASSDRLGEQYF. CDR3 bases: TGTGCCAGCTCAGACAGACTGGGCGAGCAGTACTTC.

The chain employs TRBV9 and TRBJ1-6; unclear D gene. The CDR3 extends over 16 amino acids. CDR1 SGDLS and CDR2 YYNGEE come from the germline V gene. V dropped 1 base and J dropped 0 bases, with 8 bases sitting between them. The CDR3 spells CASSVSGDSYNSPLHF. The CDR3 nucleotides read TGTGCCAGCAGCGTATCTGGGGACTCCTATAATTCACCCCTCCACTTT. The full variable domain, its missing parts supplied by reference TRBV9 and TRBJ1-6, is DSGVTQTPKHLITATGQRVTLRCSPRSGDLSVYWYQQSLDQGLQFLIQYYNGEERAKGNILERFSAQQFPDLHSELNLSSLELGDSALYFCASSVSGDSYNSPLHFGNGTRLTVT.

The rearrangement uses TRBV2 and TRBJ1-5; D unclear. The CDR3 is made up of 13 amino acids. The germline V gene encodes CDR1 SNHLY and CDR2 FYNNEI. The V and J ends lost 8 bases and 1 base respectively, with 9 bases between them. The CDR3 is CASCLQSNQPQHF. In DNA, the CDR3 is TGTGCCAGCTGCCTACAGAGCAATCAGCCCCAGCATTTT.

V is TRBV29-1 and J is TRBJ2-5; possibly TRBD1 for D (6 bases). The CDR3 covers 15 residues. V lost 7 bases, J lost 5 bases, and 23 bases lay in between. The germline CDR1 and CDR2 sequences are SQVTM and ANQGSEA. CDR3 bases: TGCAGCGCTGAGGGGGTCGGGCTTGGTTTTGAGACCCAGTACTTC. As protein: CSAEGVGLGFETQYF. Combining the CDR3 with reference TRBV29-1 and TRBJ2-5 gives the whole variable domain SAVISQKPSRDICQRGTSLTIQCQVDSQVTMMFWYRQQPGQSLTLIATANQGSEATYESGFVIDKFPISRPNLTFSTLTVSNMSPEDSSIYLCSAEGVGLGFETQYFGPGTRLLVL.

The chain uses TRBV7-9 and TRBJ2-7; possibly TRBD2 for D (5 bases). Germline V lookup: CDR1 SEHNR, CDR2 FQNEAQ (reference sequence). The V end lost 5 bases, the J end lost 5 bases, and 13 bases lay between the germline ends. The CDR3 has 13 amino acids. CDR3 loop: CASSGSPGDEQYF. CDR3 DNA sequence: TGTGCCAGCAGCGGGTCTCCCGGGGACGAGCAGTACTTC. Together with reference TRBV7-9 and TRBJ2-7, the CDR3 gives the full variable domain: DTGVSQNPRHKITKRGQNVTFRCDPISEHNRLYWYRQTLGQGPEFLTYFQNEAQLEKSRLLSDRFSAERPKGSFSTLEIQRTEQGDSAMYLCASSGSPGDEQYFGPGTRLTVT.

The J gene is TRBJ2-1, the V gene TRBV24-1; weak D call: TRBD2 (6 bases). With 4 bases removed from V and 6 bases from J, the gap between germline ends came to 15 bases. The CDR3 runs to 15 residues. CDR1 and CDR2 (germline): KGHDR, SFDVKD. The CDR3 sequence: CATSDAGTRLNEQFF. The CDR3 DNA reads TGTGCCACCAGTGACGCGGGAACCCGGCTCAATGAGCAGTTCTTC.

This sequence joins TRBV20-1 and TRBJ1-1; D remains ambiguous. CDR3 length equals 13 residues. Per germline, CDR1 DFQATT and CDR2 SNEGSKA (reference sequence). Trimming shortened V by 0 bases and J by 0 bases, and 5 bases separated the two germline ends. Here the CDR3 reads CSARDPLNTEAFF. CDR3 nucleotides: TGCAGTGCTAGAGACCCCCTGAACACTGAAGCTTTCTTT.

This sequence joins TRBV5-4 and TRBJ2-1; 10 bases align to TRBD2. V lost 0 bases, J lost 9 bases, and 9 bases stayed unmatched. The CDR3 totals 16 residues. Per the germline V gene, CDR1 is SGHNT and CDR2 is YYREEE (reference sequence). CDR3 bases: TGTGCCAGCAGCTTGGTGCTGACTAGCGGGTATATTGAGCAGTTCTTC. Translating it yields CASSLVLTSGYIEQFF.

The rearrangement joins TRBV2 to TRBJ1-1; no clear D. The CDR3 is 14 amino acids. Germline CDR1 and CDR2: SNHLY and FYNNEI. The V end lost 8 bases, the J end lost 0 bases, and 13 bases lay between the germline ends. As DNA, the CDR3 is TGTGCCAGCTTTGAGGTCTGGTTGAACACTGAAGCTTTCTTT. Translated, it gives CASFEVWLNTEAFF.

The table lists this clonotype with a few counts. V gene TRBV10-3 combines with J gene TRBJ2-1; D is undetermined. With 8 bases removed from V and 4 bases from J, the gap between germline ends came to 9 bases. CDR1 and CDR2 (germline): ENHRY, SYGVKD. The CDR3 sequence is 12 residues long. In DNA form, the CDR3 reads TGTGCCATCGCTCAGGCTTACAATGAGCAGTTCTTC. It yields the protein CAIAQAYNEQFF.

The rearrangement uses TRBV5-6 and TRBJ1-3; D possibly corresponds to TRBD1 (5 bases). The CDR3 has 14 residues. Germline V gene lookup returns CDR1 SGHDT and CDR2 YYEEEE. Trimming shortened V by 2 bases and J by 3 bases, and 9 bases separated the two germline ends. The CDR3 protein is CASSFGTGGNTIYF. The CDR3, as DNA: TGTGCCAGCAGCTTTGGGACCGGTGGAAACACCATATATTTT.

This rearrangement joins TRBV7-9 to TRBJ2-7; TRBD1 aligns across 10 bases. Germline V CDR1 and CDR2: SEHNR, FQNEAQ (reference sequence). The CDR3 spans 15 residues. V lost 0 bases to trimming and J lost 3 bases; unmatched junction nucleotides: 2. CDR3 protein: CASSLAGTGDYEQYF. DNA for the CDR3: TGTGCCAGCAGCTTAGCCGGGACAGGGGACTACGAGCAGTACTTC. The whole variable domain, filled in from reference TRBV7-9 and TRBJ2-7, reads DTGVSQNPRHKITKRGQNVTFRCDPISEHNRLYWYRQTLGQGPEFLTYFQNEAQLEKSRLLSDRFSAERPKGSFSTLEIQRTEQGDSAMYLCASSLAGTGDYEQYFGPGTRLTVT.

This clonotype was detected a few times. The V and J genes are TRBV2 and TRBJ1-5, with D perhaps TRBD1 (6 bases). Germline-derived CDR1 and CDR2 are SNHLY and FYNNEI. Trimming pared 1 base from V and 2 bases from J, leaving 6 bases between. CDR3 length: 14 amino acids. The DNA for the CDR3 is TGTGCCAGCAGTGAAGGACAGGGCAATCAGCCCCAGCATTTT. Its protein product is CASSEGQGNQPQHF.

This chain uses TRBV11-2 with TRBJ2-1, with 11 nucleotides matching TRBD2. Unmatched junction bases numbered 6, after V lost 5 bases and J lost 6 bases. The CDR3 extends over 15 amino acids. CDR1 is SGHAT and CDR2 is FQNNGV in the germline V gene. CDR3: CASSPGTSGLNEQFF. The CDR3, as DNA: TGTGCCAGCAGCCCGGGGACTAGCGGTCTCAATGAGCAGTTCTTC. Together with reference TRBV11-2 and TRBJ2-1, the CDR3 gives the full variable domain: EAGVAQSPRYKIIEKRQSVAFWCNPISGHATLYWYQQILGQGPKLLIQFQNNGVVDDSQLPKDRFSAERLKGVDSTLKIQPAKLEDSAVYLCASSPGTSGLNEQFFGPGTRLTVL.

V is TRBV29-1 and J is TRBJ1-5, with D perhaps matching TRBD1 (5 bases). V was trimmed by 6 bases and J by 5 bases, leaving 14 bases between them. Germline V lookup: CDR1 SQVTM, CDR2 ANQGSEA. This CDR3 contains 13 residues. For the CDR3, the DNA is TGCAGCGTCACGCAGGGCCCGGATCAGCCCCAGCATTTT. This codes for CSVTQGPDQPQHF.

This sequence joins TRBV12-3 or TRBV12-4 and TRBJ2-5; 7 positions match TRBD1. This CDR3 is 15 amino acids long. The V gene end was trimmed by 6 bases and the J gene end by 0 bases; junction bases not matched to a gene: 7. CDR3: CASSPRQGYQETQYF. The CDR3 DNA is TGTGCCAGCAGCCCGCGACAGGGCTACCAAGAGACCCAGTACTTC.

The chain joins TRBV15 to TRBJ1-2; D is perhaps TRBD1 (5 bases). The CDR3 is made up of 14 amino acids. Trimming left V 0 bases short and J 7 bases short, with 12 bases between. Germline lookup yields CDR1 LNHNV and CDR2 YYDKDF (reference sequence). For the CDR3, the DNA is TGTGCCACCAGCAGAGATACGGGGCTGGGTGGCTACACCTTC. Residues: CATSRDTGLGGYTF. Full variable domain (outside the CDR3, taken from reference TRBV15 and TRBJ1-2): DAMVIQNPRYQVTQFGKPVTLSCSQTLNHNVMYWYQQKSSQAPKLLFHYYDKDFNNEADTPDNFQSRRPNTSFCFLDIRSPGLGDTAMYLCATSRDTGLGGYTFGSGTRLTVV.

This chain links TRBV7-9 with TRBJ2-5; D may be TRBD1 (5 bases). CDR3 length: 13 amino acids. The V end lost 5 bases, the J end lost 4 bases, and 11 bases lay between the germline ends. CDR1 SEHNR and CDR2 FQNEAQ come from the germline V gene (reference sequence). Here the CDR3 reads CASSDRGSETQYF. The CDR3 nucleotides are TGTGCCAGCAGCGATAGGGGTTCAGAGACCCAGTACTTC.

This clonotype was observed a handful of times. J is TRBJ2-1 and V is TRBV10-3; D is unclear. This CDR3 contains 13 residues. V lost 7 bases and J lost 6, with 13 bases in between. In germline, CDR1 is ENHRY, CDR2 SYGVKD. CDR3 coding DNA: TGTGCCATCAATCAAGGGTTTGTCAATGAGCAGTTCTTC. It translates to CAINQGFVNEQFF.

Note on this clonotype: This CDR3 fails to terminate in the conserved phenylalanine or tryptophan, so it likely reflects a read error. This chain joins TRBV11-2 and TRBJ2-4; D is undetermined. The germline V gene encodes CDR1 SGHAT and CDR2 FQNNGV. CDR3 length: 15 amino acids. The V end was cut by 0 bases, the J end by 6 bases, with 12 bases between. In nucleotides, the CDR3 is TGTGCCAGCAGCTTAGACATAACCCTGGGAAACATTCAGTACTGC. Amino acids: CASSLDITLGNIQYC.

This clonotype was seen a handful of times. The rearrangement uses TRBV5-4 and TRBJ2-3; D gene unclear. Germline V lookup: CDR1 SGHNT, CDR2 YYREEE (reference sequence). The length of the CDR3 is 13 residues. Trimming removed 0 bases at V and 0 bases at J, with 2 bases between. The CDR3 loop is CASSLDSTDTQYF. The CDR3 DNA reads TGTGCCAGCAGCTTGGATAGCACAGATACGCAGTATTTT.

This clonotype turned up a few times. The J gene is TRBJ2-3, the V gene TRBV24-1; D is possibly TRBD1 or TRBD2 (5 bases each). The V and J ends lost 7 bases and 5 bases respectively, with 15 bases between them. Germline-derived CDR1 and CDR2 are KGHDR and SFDVKD. This CDR3 has 14 amino acids. The CDR3 is CATSRDGVGDTQYF. The CDR3 DNA reads TGTGCCACCAGCAGGGACGGCGTCGGAGATACGCAGTATTTT.

The chain uses TRBV7-4 and TRBJ1-5, with D hard to call. Trimming pared 5 bases from V and 9 bases from J, leaving 17 bases between. The germline CDR1 and CDR2 sequences are SGHVT and SQSDAQ. This CDR3 comprises 14 residues. The CDR3 is CASSVEVGIGPQHF. In DNA form, the CDR3 reads TGTGCCAGCAGCGTAGAGGTGGGGATTGGGCCCCAGCATTTT.